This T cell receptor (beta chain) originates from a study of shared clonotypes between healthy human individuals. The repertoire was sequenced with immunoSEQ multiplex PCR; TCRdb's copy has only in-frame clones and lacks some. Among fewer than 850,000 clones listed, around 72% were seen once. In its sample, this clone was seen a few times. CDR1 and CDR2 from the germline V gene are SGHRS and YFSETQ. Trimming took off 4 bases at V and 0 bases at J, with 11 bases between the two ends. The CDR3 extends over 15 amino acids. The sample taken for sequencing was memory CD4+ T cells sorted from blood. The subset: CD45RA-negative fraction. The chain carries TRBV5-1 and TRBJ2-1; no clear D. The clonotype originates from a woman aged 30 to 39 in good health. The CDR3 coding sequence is TGCGCCAGCAGCACCCAGACGGCCTCCTACAATGAGCAGTTCTTC. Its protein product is CASSTQTASYNEQFF.